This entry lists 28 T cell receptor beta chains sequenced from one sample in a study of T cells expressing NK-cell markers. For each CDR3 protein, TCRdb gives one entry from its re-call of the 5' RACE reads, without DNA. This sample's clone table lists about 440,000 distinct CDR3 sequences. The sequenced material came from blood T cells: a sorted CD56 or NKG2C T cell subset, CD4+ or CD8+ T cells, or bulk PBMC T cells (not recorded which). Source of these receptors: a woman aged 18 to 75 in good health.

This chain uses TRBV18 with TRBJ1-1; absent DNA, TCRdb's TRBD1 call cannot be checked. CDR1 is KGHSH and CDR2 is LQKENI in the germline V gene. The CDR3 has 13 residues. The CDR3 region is CASSQNRDTEAFF.

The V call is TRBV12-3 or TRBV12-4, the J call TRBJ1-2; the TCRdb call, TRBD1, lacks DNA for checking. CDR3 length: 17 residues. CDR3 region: CASSPTGVRGANYGYTF.

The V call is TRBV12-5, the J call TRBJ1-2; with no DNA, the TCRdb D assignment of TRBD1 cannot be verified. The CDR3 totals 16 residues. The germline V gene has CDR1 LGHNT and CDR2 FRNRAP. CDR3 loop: CASGFGQVVSNYGYTF.

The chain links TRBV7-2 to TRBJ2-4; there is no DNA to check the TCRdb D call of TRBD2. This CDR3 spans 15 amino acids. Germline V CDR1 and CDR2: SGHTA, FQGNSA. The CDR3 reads CASSRGQGPKNIQYF.

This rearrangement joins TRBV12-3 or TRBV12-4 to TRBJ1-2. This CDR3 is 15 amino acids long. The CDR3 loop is CASSPAPTDYYGYTF.

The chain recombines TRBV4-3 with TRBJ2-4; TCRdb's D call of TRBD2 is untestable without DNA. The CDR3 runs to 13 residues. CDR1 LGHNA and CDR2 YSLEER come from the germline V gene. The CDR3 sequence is CASSLMVREIQYF.

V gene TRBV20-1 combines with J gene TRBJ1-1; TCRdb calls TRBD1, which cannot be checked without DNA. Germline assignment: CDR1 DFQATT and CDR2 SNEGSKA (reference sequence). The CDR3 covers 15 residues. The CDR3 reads CSASGQGEKNTEAFF.

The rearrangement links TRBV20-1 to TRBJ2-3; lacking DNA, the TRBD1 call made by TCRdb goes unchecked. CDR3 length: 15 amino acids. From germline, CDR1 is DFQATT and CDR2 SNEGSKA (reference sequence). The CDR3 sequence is CSARAPGGLTDTQYF.

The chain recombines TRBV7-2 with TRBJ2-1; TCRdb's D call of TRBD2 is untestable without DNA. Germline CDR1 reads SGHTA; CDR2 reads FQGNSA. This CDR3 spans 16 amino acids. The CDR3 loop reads CASSLVPSGASGEQFF. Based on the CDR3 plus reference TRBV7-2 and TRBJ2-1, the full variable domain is GAGVSQSPSNKVTEKGKDVELRCDPISGHTALYWYRQSLGQGLEFLIYFQGNSAPDKSGLPSDRFSAERTGGSVSTLTIQRTQQEDSAVYLCASSLVPSGASGEQFFGPGTRLTVL.

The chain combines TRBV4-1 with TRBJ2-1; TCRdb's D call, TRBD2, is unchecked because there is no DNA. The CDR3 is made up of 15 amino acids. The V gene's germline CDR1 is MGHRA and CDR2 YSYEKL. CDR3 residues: CASSQPQTSVREQFF.

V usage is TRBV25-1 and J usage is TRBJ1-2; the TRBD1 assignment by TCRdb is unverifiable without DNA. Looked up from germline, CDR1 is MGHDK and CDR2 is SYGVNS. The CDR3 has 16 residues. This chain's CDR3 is CASSAYQSTGGYGYTF.

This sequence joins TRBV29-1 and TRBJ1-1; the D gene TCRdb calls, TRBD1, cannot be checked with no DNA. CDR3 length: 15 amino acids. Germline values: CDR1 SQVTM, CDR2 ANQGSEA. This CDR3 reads CSPSPGHLTNTEAFF. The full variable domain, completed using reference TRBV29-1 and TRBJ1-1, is SAVISQKPSRDICQRGTSLTIQCQVDSQVTMMFWYRQQPGQSLTLIATANQGSEATYESGFVIDKFPISRPNLTFSTLTVSNMSPEDSSIYLCSPSPGHLTNTEAFFGQGTRLTVV.

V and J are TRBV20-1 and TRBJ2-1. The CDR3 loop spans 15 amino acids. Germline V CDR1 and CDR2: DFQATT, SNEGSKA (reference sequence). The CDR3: CSARVKERPYNEQFF.

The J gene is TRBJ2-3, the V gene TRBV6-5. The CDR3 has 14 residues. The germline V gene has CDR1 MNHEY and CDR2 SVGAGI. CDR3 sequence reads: CASSYTESTDTQYF.

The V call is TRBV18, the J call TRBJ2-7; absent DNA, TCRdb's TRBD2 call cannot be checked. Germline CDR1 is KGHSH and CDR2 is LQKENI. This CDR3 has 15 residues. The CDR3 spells CASSPTSGRADEQYF.

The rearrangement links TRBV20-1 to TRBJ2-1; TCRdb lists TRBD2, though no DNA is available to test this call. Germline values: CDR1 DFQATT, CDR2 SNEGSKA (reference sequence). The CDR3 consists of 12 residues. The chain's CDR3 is CSARAQVHEQFF.

The CDR3 protein is CASSLWGLNTIYF. The chain recombines TRBV12-3 or TRBV12-4 with TRBJ1-3; no DNA is available, so the TRBD1 call from TCRdb remains unchecked. This CDR3 contains 13 residues.

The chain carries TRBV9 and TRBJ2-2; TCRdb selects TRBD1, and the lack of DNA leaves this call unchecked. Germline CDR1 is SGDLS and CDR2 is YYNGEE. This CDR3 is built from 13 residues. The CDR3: CASSATGTGELFF. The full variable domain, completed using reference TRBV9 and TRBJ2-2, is DSGVTQTPKHLITATGQRVTLRCSPRSGDLSVYWYQQSLDQGLQFLIQYYNGEERAKGNILERFSAQQFPDLHSELNLSSLELGDSALYFCASSATGTGELFFGEGSRLTVL.

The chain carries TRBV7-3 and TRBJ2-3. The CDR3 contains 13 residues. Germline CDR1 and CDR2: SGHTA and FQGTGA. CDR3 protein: CASSLTGPETQYF.

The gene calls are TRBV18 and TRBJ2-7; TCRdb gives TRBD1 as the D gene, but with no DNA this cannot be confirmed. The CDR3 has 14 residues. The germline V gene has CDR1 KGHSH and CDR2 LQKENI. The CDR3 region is CASSWADRVGEQYF.

The CDR3 reads CASSLIGRQGYGYTF. V usage is TRBV27 and J usage is TRBJ1-2; the D gene TCRdb calls, TRBD1, cannot be checked with no DNA. CDR3 length: 15 residues. CDR1 is MNHEY and CDR2 is SMNVEV in the germline V gene (reference sequence).

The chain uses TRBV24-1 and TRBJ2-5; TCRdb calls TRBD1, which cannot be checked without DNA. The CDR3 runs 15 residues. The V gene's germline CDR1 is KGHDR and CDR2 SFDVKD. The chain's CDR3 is CATSDVGQGGETQYF.

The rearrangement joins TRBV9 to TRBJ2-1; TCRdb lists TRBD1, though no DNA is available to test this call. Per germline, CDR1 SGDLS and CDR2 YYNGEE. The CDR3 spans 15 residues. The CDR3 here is CASSSDRAKYNEQFF.

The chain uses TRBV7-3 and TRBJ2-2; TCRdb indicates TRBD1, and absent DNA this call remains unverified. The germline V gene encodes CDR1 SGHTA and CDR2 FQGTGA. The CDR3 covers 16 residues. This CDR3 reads CASSLLHRGPTGELFF.

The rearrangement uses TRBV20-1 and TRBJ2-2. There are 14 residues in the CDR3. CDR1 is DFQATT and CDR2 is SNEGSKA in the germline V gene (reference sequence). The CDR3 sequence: CSARSIANTGELFF.

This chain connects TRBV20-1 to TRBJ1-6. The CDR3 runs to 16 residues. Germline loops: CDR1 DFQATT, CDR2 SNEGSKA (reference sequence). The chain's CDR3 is CSARTWRGSYNSPLHF.

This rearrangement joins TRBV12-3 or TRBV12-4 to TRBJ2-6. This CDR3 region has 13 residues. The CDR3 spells CASSPSGANVLTF.

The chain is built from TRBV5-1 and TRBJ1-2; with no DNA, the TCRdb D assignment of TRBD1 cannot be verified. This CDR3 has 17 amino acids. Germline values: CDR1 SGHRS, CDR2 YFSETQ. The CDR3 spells CASSQQGPQDMDYGYTF.